Listed below are T cell receptor beta chains from one sample, sequenced in a study of blood T cell repertoires in COVID-19. Data came from immunoSEQ multiplex PCR; TCRdb stores just in-frame clones and leaves some out. Altogether under 200,000 clones are present, 70% to 90% being singletons, with the ten largest covering 8% to 10%. The sequenced material came from peripheral blood. The receptors originated from a man between 60 and 70 years old with acute or convalescent COVID-19. The CDR3 runs from the conserved cysteine through the conserved F or W. Clone size is given for some rows only: seen once, a few or many times, or a class if the clone is expanded.

cdr3_aa | v_call | clone_size | cdr3_length
CASSLRGRTDTQYF | TRBV7-3 | few | 14
CASSETSSSGSYNEQFF | TRBV9 | . | 17
CAITSGTGTVDEQYF | TRBV10-3 | . | 15
CASIPPGTDTQYF | TRBV28 | . | 13
CASSSQGQGGTGELFF | TRBV9 | . | 16
CSVGGTPGDYGYTF | TRBV29-1 | . | 14
CASSPLVSGSTDTQYF | TRBV11-2 | . | 16
CASSESHWETQYF | TRBV6-1 | . | 13
CALAQGGSKYEQYF | TRBV30 | . | 14
CASSLVREQYF | TRBV5-8 | . | 11
CASSGTGTFPLGYGYTF | TRBV28 | . | 17
CASSRGTSEGNEQFF | TRBV19 | once | 15
CASSPYRTSGRSVVTGELFF | TRBV2 | few | 20
CASSLKGGTSGYYEQYF | TRBV5-4 | . | 17
CASSPRTSLGTDTQYF | TRBV7-9 | . | 16
CASGDRGRTEAFF | TRBV6-5 | . | 13
CASSLNPGNTEAFF | TRBV7-3 | . | 14
CASSDRTGGANNYGYTF | TRBV6-1 | once | 17
CASSEDSNTGIDEQFF | TRBV2 | . | 16
CASSIDRPVYNEQFF | TRBV2 | . | 15
CASTLRDSNSPLHF | TRBV5-5 | . | 14
CASSISGAYNEQFF | TRBV5-1 | once | 14
CASSLRSRINSPLHF | TRBV7-8 | . | 15
CASSKTGTSSYEQYF | TRBV6-6 | . | 15
CASGGWNTEAFF | TRBV25-1 | . | 12
CASSGTSGSYEQFF | TRBV7-3 | . | 14
CASSRTGGDQPQHF | TRBV18 | . | 14
CASSLQGNEQFF | TRBV2 | . | 12
CASSFSGTRITDTQYF | TRBV13 | . | 16
CAIQPFSGSGSGANVLTF | TRBV11-2 | . | 18
CSVGSGDGYTF | TRBV29-1 | . | 11
CSVGQDPYEQYF | TRBV29-1 | . | 12
CSASSGVEQYF | TRBV20-1 | . | 11
CASKGTGTGEGGYGYTF | TRBV28 | . | 17
CAISTGLSWGAFF | TRBV10-3 | . | 13
CASSLAATAAPLHF | TRBV5-1 | once | 14
CASSPNWGLADHIDEQYF | TRBV4-2 | . | 18
CASSAAAGEKLFF | TRBV19 | . | 13
CASSDLGGETQYF | TRBV9 | . | 13
CASSPPGLRNEQYF | TRBV18 | . | 14
CASSGRTNTGELFF | TRBV2 | . | 14
CASSLSGAGNQPQHF | TRBV5-1 | few | 15
CASSLAGLGAGELFF | TRBV19 | . | 15
CASSLWGGSYNEQFF | TRBV5-8 | . | 15
CASSLALGLNTEAFF | TRBV5-1 | . | 15
CASSLEGPPLHF | TRBV5-1 | . | 12
CASSEGGTGRHEQYF | TRBV10-2 | . | 15
CASSLWWGQDFSGLFF | TRBV7-8 | . | 16
CASSLTGESADTQYF | TRBV13 | once | 15
CASSTGTYNSPLHF | TRBV5-5 | . | 14
CAISVRGKETQYF | TRBV10-3 | . | 13
CASTLQGQGNEQYF | TRBV19 | . | 14
CASSLPTDTQYF | TRBV5-6 | . | 12
CASSFDRRNNSPLHF | TRBV7-8 | . | 15
CASSGGQMNTEAFF | TRBV5-8 | . | 14